Shown below are 15 T cell receptor beta chains from a single sample sequenced in a study of cytomegalovirus exposure and HLA in healthy donors. PCR amplification relied on 60 Vbeta primers (plus 13 Jbeta primers). This table comes from immunoSEQ multiplex PCR, and its TCRdb copy is limited to in-frame clones, with some not included. The top ten clones hold over 2.5% of a sample with about 110,000 clones, 65% to 75% of them seen once. Sequenced: PBMCs. The source of these receptors is a female donor in good health and CMV-seronegative.

The J gene is TRBJ2-7, the V gene TRBV29-1, with 7 bases matching TRBD1. Germline trimming cut 5 bases from V and 4 bases from J; bases unmatched to any gene: 11. CDR3 length: 14 amino acids. From germline, CDR1 is SQVTM and CDR2 ANQGSEA. CDR3 in amino acids: CSVTSTGDGYEQYF. The CDR3 region has the DNA TGCAGCGTTACGAGCACAGGGGACGGGTACGAGCAGTACTTC.

A single count supports this clone. V is TRBV7-2 and J is TRBJ2-7, with D perhaps TRBD1 (5 bases). The CDR3 sequence is 11 residues long. CDR1 is SGHTA, CDR2 FQGNSA, per germline. Trimming left V 5 bases short and J 9 bases short, with 11 bases between. CDR3 sequence: CASSNQGAQYF. The CDR3 region has the DNA TGTGCCAGCAGCAATCAGGGTGCGCAGTACTTC.

The genes are TRBV7-9 and TRBJ2-5, with TRBD2 identical over 10 bases. J was trimmed by 2 bases and V by 2 bases; bases with no gene match: 8. This CDR3 is built from 17 residues. CDR1 and CDR2 (germline): SEHNR, FQNEAQ (reference sequence). CDR3 DNA: TGTGCCAGCAGCTTACCCGGCCTAGCGGGAGCTCAAGAGACCCAGTACTTC. It is translated as CASSLPGLAGAQETQYF.

The chain links TRBV5-5 to TRBJ1-5; D ambiguous. The germline V and J ends were trimmed by 0 bases and 11 bases, with 12 bases remaining between them. Germline CDR1 and CDR2: SGHKS and YYEKEE (reference sequence). The CDR3 is 13 residues long. Here the CDR3 DNA reads TGTGCCAGCAGCTTGGGGTTGGGAGACTCCCAGCATTTT. Translation: CASSLGLGDSQHF.

This rearrangement joins TRBV4-2 to TRBJ1-2; a weak D match, TRBD1 (6 bases). The CDR3 loop spans 18 amino acids. CDR1 is LGHNA and CDR2 is YNFKEQ in the germline V gene. V was cut by 3 bases and J by 4 bases, with 24 bases left in between. CDR3 loop: CASSHQGQNILSLYGYTF. CDR3 bases: TGTGCCAGCAGCCACCAGGGGCAGAATATTCTAAGCCTCTATGGCTACACCTTC.

V gene TRBV4-2 combines with J gene TRBJ2-5; possibly TRBD2 for D (6 bases). The V gene lost 0 bases and the J gene lost 1 base, with 12 bases spanning the gap. This CDR3 has 16 amino acids. Germline values: CDR1 LGHNA, CDR2 YNFKEQ. The CDR3 DNA is TGTGCCAGCAGCCAAGAAGGAGGGAGGCCCCAAGAGACCCAGTACTTC. Translation: CASSQEGGRPQETQYF.

This clone occurred a few times. The gene calls are TRBV19 and TRBJ2-1; 14 bases align to TRBD2. The CDR3 covers 17 residues. The germline CDR1 and CDR2 sequences are LNHDA and SQIVND (reference sequence). Trimming removed 4 bases from V and 3 bases from J; junction bases left unmatched: 5. CDR3 sequence reads: CASSNRTSGRFYNEQFF. In DNA form, the CDR3 reads TGTGCCAGTAGTAACCGGACTAGCGGGAGGTTCTACAATGAGCAGTTCTTC.

The chain links TRBV2 to TRBJ2-5; tentatively, D is TRBD2 (6 bases). Germline V CDR1 and CDR2: SNHLY, FYNNEI. V gave up 8 bases and J gave up 0 bases, with 10 bases separating them. CDR3 length: 13 residues. The CDR3 nucleotides read TGTGCCAGCGGCCGGGACTACCAAGAGACCCAGTACTTC. This translates into CASGRDYQETQYF.

The V call is TRBV2, the J call TRBJ2-3; 10 bases agree with TRBD2. J lost 4 bases, V lost 5 bases, and 18 bases had no gene match. This CDR3 has 19 amino acids. Germline CDR1 and CDR2: SNHLY and FYNNEI. The CDR3 bases are TGTGCCAGCAGTTTTCCCCCCGGGGCTAGCGGGAGTACGGCAGATACGCAGTATTTT. Translated, it gives CASSFPPGASGSTADTQYF.

The chain joins TRBV18 to TRBJ1-2; D ambiguous. From germline, CDR1 is KGHSH and CDR2 LQKENI. The CDR3 consists of 13 residues. The V end lost 3 bases, the J end lost 0 bases, and 5 bases lay between the germline ends. The CDR3 loop is CASSPSANYGYTF. For the CDR3, the DNA is TGTGCCAGCTCACCCAGCGCTAACTATGGCTACACCTTC. Full variable domain (missing parts from reference TRBV18 and TRBJ1-2): NAGVMQNPRHLVRRRGQEARLRCSPMKGHSHVYWYRQLPEEGLKFMVYLQKENIIDESGMPKERFSAEFPKEGPSILRIQQVVRGDSAAYFCASSPSANYGYTFGSGTRLTVV.

The J gene is TRBJ2-2, the V gene TRBV2, with D hard to call. The CDR3 has 16 amino acids. Germline CDR1 SNHLY, CDR2 FYNNEI. The germline V and J ends were trimmed by 1 base and 0 bases, with 9 bases remaining between them. CDR3 sequence (DNA): TGTGCCAGCAGTGAAGGACTTTCCTCGAACACCGGGGAGCTGTTTTTT. Protein: CASSEGLSSNTGELFF.

This clone has a handful of counts. This chain links TRBV1 with TRBJ2-5; TRBD2, as called in the table, went unchecked against the DNA. TRBV1 is given as a pseudogene. This CDR3 has 14 residues. The CDR3 loop is CTSRGTSREETQYF. CDR3 in DNA: TGCACCAGCAGGGGGACTAGCAGGGAGGAGACCCAGTACTTC.

V usage is TRBV6-1 and J usage is TRBJ2-5; TRBD2 matches at 11 bases. The germline gives CDR1 MNHNS, CDR2 SASEGT. The CDR3 length is 16 residues. J gave up 4 bases and V 4 bases, and 8 bases lay outside the gene matches. The CDR3 DNA reads as TGTGCCAGCAGTGGATATCTAGCGGGAGGAGGAGAGACCCAGTACTTC. This sequence encodes CASSGYLAGGGETQYF.

This clone was observed a few times. The rearrangement joins TRBV10-2 to TRBJ2-7, with TRBD2 identical over 10 bases. Germline V lookup: CDR1 WSHSY, CDR2 SAAADI. V shed 6 bases, J shed 4 bases, and the junction held 15 bases outside the gene matches. This CDR3 has 17 amino acids. CDR3 in amino acids: CASSMTSGLVVAYEQYF. CDR3 DNA: TGCGCCAGCAGCATGACTAGCGGGCTAGTAGTCGCTTACGAGCAGTACTTC.

The chain carries TRBV5-1 and TRBJ2-1; D is possibly TRBD1 (5 bases). V lost 4 bases and J lost 0, with 14 bases in between. The CDR3 extends over 16 amino acids. Germline values: CDR1 SGHRS, CDR2 YFSETQ. CDR3 protein: CASSAQGISSYNEQFF. Here the CDR3 DNA reads TGCGCCAGCAGCGCCCAGGGAATTAGCTCCTACAATGAGCAGTTCTTC.